Below are 14 T cell receptor beta chains sequenced from a single sample in a study of cytomegalovirus exposure and HLA in healthy donors. Sequencing used immunoSEQ multiplex PCR; TCRdb keeps in-frame clones, though not all of them. The sample shows about 120,000 clones, about nine tenths of them seen only once. Sequenced: PBMCs. These receptors came from a woman aged 18-29 years in good health and CMV-seronegative.

The J gene is TRBJ2-6, the V gene TRBV15, with D uncertain. V lost 3 bases and J lost 2, with 8 bases in between. The CDR3 is made up of 15 amino acids. The V gene's germline CDR1 is LNHNV and CDR2 YYDKDF (reference sequence). The CDR3 loop is CATSSSPTGANVLTF. The CDR3 bases are TGTGCCACCAGCAGTTCCCCCACTGGGGCCAACGTCCTGACTTTC.

The chain couples TRBV27 to TRBJ1-2; 8 positions match TRBD1. Looked up from germline, CDR1 is MNHEY and CDR2 is SMNVEV (reference sequence). Trimming took 3 bases from V and 7 from J; bases not matched to a gene: 7. CDR3 length: 14 residues. CDR3 residues: CASSFGQGAFGYTF. In DNA form, the CDR3 reads TGTGCCAGCAGTTTTGGACAGGGCGCTTTTGGCTACACCTTC.

This chain uses TRBV7-2 with TRBJ1-2; D is ambiguous. Germline CDR1 SGHTA, CDR2 FQGNSA. The V end lost 1 base, the J end lost 4 bases, and 10 bases lay between the germline ends. The CDR3 length is 14 residues. The CDR3 spells CASSLVAGSYGYTF. In nucleotides, the CDR3 is TGTGCCAGCAGCTTAGTCGCGGGTTCCTATGGCTACACCTTC.

CDR3 DNA: TGTGCCAGCAGCTTATCTCCGGGATCGGGAGAGACCCAGTACTTC. Translation gives CASSLSPGSGETQYF. This chain joins TRBV7-3 and TRBJ2-5; tentative D call: TRBD2 (5 bases). Between the trimmed V and J ends, which lost 2 bases and 4 bases, there was a span of 14 bases. The germline V gene has CDR1 SGHTA and CDR2 FQGTGA. The CDR3 sequence is 15 residues long.

J is TRBJ2-7 and V is TRBV29-1, with 8 bases matching TRBD1. CDR1 SQVTM and CDR2 ANQGSEA come from the germline V gene. The length of the CDR3 is 12 residues. Losses at the gene ends were 7 bases for V and 4 bases for J; bases not matched to a gene: 6. CDR3 in amino acids: CSAGQGGYEQYF. The CDR3 DNA sequence: TGCAGCGCTGGACAGGGTGGGTACGAGCAGTACTTC.

The chain is built from TRBV6-4 and TRBJ2-7; D might be TRBD1 (5 bases). Germline lookup yields CDR1 MRHNA and CDR2 SNTAGT. V was shortened by 9 bases and J by 2 bases, with 17 bases between the two germline ends. The CDR3 has 14 amino acids. In DNA form, the CDR3 reads TGTGCCAGGCTGACTGACAGCTCTCCCTACGAGCAGTACTTC. Its translation: CARLTDSSPYEQYF.

The chain recombines TRBV5-6 with TRBJ2-6; D possibly corresponds to TRBD1 (6 bases). The length of the CDR3 is 16 residues. V lost 3 bases and J 0 bases, leaving 10 bases between the germline ends. Germline assignment: CDR1 SGHDT and CDR2 YYEEEE. CDR3 sequence reads: CASSWGQNSGANVLTF. The CDR3 region has the DNA TGTGCCAGCAGCTGGGGACAAAACTCTGGGGCCAACGTCCTGACTTTC.

The rearrangement uses TRBV7-6 and TRBJ2-7, with D possibly being TRBD2 (5 bases). This CDR3 region has 13 residues. CDR1 is SGHVS and CDR2 is FNYEAQ in the germline V gene. V lost 10 bases and J 2 bases, leaving 15 bases between the germline ends. The CDR3 is CATGGMEPYEQYF. CDR3 sequence (DNA): TGTGCCACCGGAGGAATGGAACCCTACGAGCAGTACTTC.

The chain employs TRBV29-1 and TRBJ1-1; the D is unclear. Germline loops: CDR1 SQVTM, CDR2 ANQGSEA. Trimming took off 4 bases at V and 0 bases at J, with 9 bases between the two ends. The CDR3 contains 13 residues. CDR3 loop: CSVGADMNTEAFF. The DNA for the CDR3 is TGCAGCGTTGGGGCAGATATGAACACTGAAGCTTTCTTT.

The V gene is TRBV6-6, the J gene TRBJ2-5, with 10 bases identical to TRBD2. Germline lookup yields CDR1 MNHNY and CDR2 SVGAGI (reference sequence). This CDR3 spans 15 amino acids. The trim removed 4 bases at V and 5 bases at J, leaving 7 bases unmatched. Here the CDR3 reads CASSLTSGIGETQYF. The DNA for the CDR3 is TGTGCCAGCAGTTTAACTAGCGGGATCGGTGAGACCCAGTACTTC.

The J gene is TRBJ1-5, the V gene TRBV4-1; no reliable D call. This CDR3 has 16 residues. CDR1 and CDR2 (germline): MGHRA, YSYEKL. Trimming removed 1 base from V and 4 bases from J, with 14 bases in between. The CDR3: CASSQGPIMKNQPQHF. CDR3 bases: TGCGCCAGCAGCCAAGGGCCGATAATGAAAAATCAGCCCCAGCATTTT.

The chain employs TRBV6-5 and TRBJ1-2; 7 bases match TRBD1. There are 15 residues in the CDR3. V lost 6 bases, J lost 4 bases, and 11 bases stayed unmatched. Germline values: CDR1 MNHEY, CDR2 SVGAGI. CDR3 protein: CASSRVGQPSYGYTF. Written as DNA, the CDR3 is TGTGCCAGCAGCCGCGTGGGACAGCCTTCCTATGGCTACACCTTC.

CDR3 nucleotide sequence: TGCAGTACCATCCGGAGACCTGAAGCTTTCTTT. As protein: CSTIRRPEAFF. This chain links TRBV20-1 with TRBJ1-1; D uncertain. This CDR3 is 11 amino acids long. Germline V gene lookup returns CDR1 DFQATT and CDR2 SNEGSKA (reference sequence). Trimming stripped 8 bases from V and 6 bases from J, with 13 bases between.

V is TRBV14 and J is TRBJ2-1, with no clear D. The CDR3 totals 11 residues. Germline CDR1 SGHDN, CDR2 FVKESK. Deletions cut 4 bases from V and 11 bases from J, with 9 bases between. The CDR3 protein is CASSLSIQQFF. CDR3 bases: TGTGCCAGCAGCCTGTCCATTCAGCAGTTCTTC.